This TCR beta chain comes out of a study of beta chain features in type 1 diabetes (dated 2018 in TCRdb). The study in broad terms: No differences in mean age, gender distribution, total cell number or subset yield were found between patients and healthy donors. A total of 107,917,701 sorted cells were examined across all samples, and a strong correlation was observed between cell number per subset and RNA yield. In the study, TCRB repertoires of sorted circulating CD4+ T cell subsets from recently diagnosed type 1 diabetes patients were compared with those of matched healthy donors. Regulatory and stem cell-like memory subsets were obtained from only 8 patients and about 8 healthy donors, while naive and central memory subsets were obtained from all 30 or so donors. The research as a whole found: Because small numbers of individuals were included in the HLA sub-analyses, any influence of HLA type on TCRB rearrangement was left unresolved. Type 1 diabetes patients showed a moderate but significant shortening of TCRB CDR3 length in all four CD4+ subsets. PCR may preferentially amplify shorter templates, but because patient and control samples were amplified and corrected together, any resulting skew would affect both groups equally. At VDJ recombination sites, type 1 diabetes patients had fewer insertions and more deleted nucleotides, which implies abnormalities in thymic rearrangement. Sequencing cDNA rather than genomic DNA could over-represent highly expressing activated cells, although activation and CD3 levels did not differ between groups. The naive, central memory and regulatory TCRB repertoires appeared to resemble one another more closely among patients than among healthy donors.

The entire amount of isolated RNA was reverse transcribed using the High Capacity cDNA Reverse Transcription Kit, so the sequenced TCRB transcripts were expressed ones. Stem cell-like memory T cell samples underwent survey-depth immunoSEQ sequencing, averaging approximately 920,000 total reads per sample. Sorted cells were lysed in RLT buffer, and RNA was extracted using DNase-treated RNeasy Micro or Mini kits according to cell number. To prevent cross-contamination, each cell subset was processed individually, whereas patient and healthy donor samples were processed jointly. Using the immunoSEQ multiplex PCR, TCRB sequences were amplified from cDNA into 87-bp fragments spanning the CDR3 region. Sequencing of the amplicons was performed on the Illumina HiSeq platform. In the paper's pipeline: PCR bias was computationally corrected using synthetic template baselines, reads within Hamming distance 2 were collapsed, and singletons that could not be merged were discarded. Reads were aligned against IMGT so that V, D and J genes, CDR3 length and insertions or deletions at six rearrangement sites could be assigned. Within each subset, clonotype counts were normalized to sorted cell number, after which true diversity and Gini coefficients were computed with the tcR R package. The overlap coefficient, calculated on TCRB nucleotide sequences, was used to measure repertoire sharing. TCRdb re-hosts the immuneACCESS table, in-frame sequences only. Its copies lack some clones; in the studies checked, an unresolved V gene accounts for under half of them, and the cause for the rest is not known. V, J and clone size were drawn from that table, and D and trimming were deduced from the DNA. The sample table shows approximately 120,000 clones, and 40% are seen once. The ten largest clones take up around 0.07% of the sample.

On this clone itself: Its antigen has not been determined. Per-base quality was not reported, and no clone a single base away is much larger than it.

A distance of 11 bases separates the germline ends of V and J, which lose 0 bases and 8 bases respectively. The germline V gene gives CDR1 as MNHEY and CDR2 as SVGAGI. The CDR3 contains 14 residues, cysteine and phenylalanine counted. Only the CDR3 DNA is retained, 42 bases long and in frame from the first base. Each donor gave one peripheral blood draw, averaging approximately 110 mL, which was collected into heparinised tubes. A BD FACSAria II and a panel including CD45RO, CCR7, CD25, CD127, CD95 and CD27 were used to sort naive, central memory, regulatory and stem cell-like memory CD4+ T cells. All sorted populations exceeded 95% purity. PBMCs were separated immediately by Lymphoprep density gradient centrifugation and were stained directly, without being cultured. Samples were stained and sorted in pairs, with one healthy donor and one patient per experiment, so that batch effects were minimized.

The receptor was derived from a woman in her late teens or twenties in good health. The chain was built from TRBV6-5 and TRBJ2-1; 5 matching bases give a weak D call of TRBD1. The sample was stem cell memory CD4+ T cells from blood. According to the study, the label for this sample's cell subset or site signals: stem cell-like memory CD4+ T cells. The DNA reads as follows: TGTGCCAGCAGTTACTCGGGTTGGGGCGATGAGCAGTTCTTC. It is translated as CASSYSGWGDEQFF.